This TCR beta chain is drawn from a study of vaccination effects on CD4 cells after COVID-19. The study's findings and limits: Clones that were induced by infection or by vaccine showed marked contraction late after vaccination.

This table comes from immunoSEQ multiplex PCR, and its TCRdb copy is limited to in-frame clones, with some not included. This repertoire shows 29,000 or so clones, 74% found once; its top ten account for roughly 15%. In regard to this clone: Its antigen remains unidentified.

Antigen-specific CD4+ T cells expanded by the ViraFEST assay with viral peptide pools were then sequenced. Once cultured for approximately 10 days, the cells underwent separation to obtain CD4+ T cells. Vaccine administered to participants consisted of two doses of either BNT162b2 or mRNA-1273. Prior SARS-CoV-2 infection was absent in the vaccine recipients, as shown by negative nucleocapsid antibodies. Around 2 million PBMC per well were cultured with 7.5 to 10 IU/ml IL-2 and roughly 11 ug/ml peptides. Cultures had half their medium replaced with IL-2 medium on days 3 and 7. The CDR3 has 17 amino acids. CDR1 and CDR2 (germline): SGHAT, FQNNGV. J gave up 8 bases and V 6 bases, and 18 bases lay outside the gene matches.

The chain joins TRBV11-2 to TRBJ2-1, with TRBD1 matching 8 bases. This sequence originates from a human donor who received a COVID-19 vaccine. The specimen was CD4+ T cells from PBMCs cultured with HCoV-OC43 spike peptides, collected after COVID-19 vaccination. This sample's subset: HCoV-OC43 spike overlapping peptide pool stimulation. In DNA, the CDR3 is TGTGCCAGCAGACCCCCCAGGCGGGACAGGTTGGGGGATGAGCAGTTCTTC. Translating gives CASRPPRRDRLGDEQFF.